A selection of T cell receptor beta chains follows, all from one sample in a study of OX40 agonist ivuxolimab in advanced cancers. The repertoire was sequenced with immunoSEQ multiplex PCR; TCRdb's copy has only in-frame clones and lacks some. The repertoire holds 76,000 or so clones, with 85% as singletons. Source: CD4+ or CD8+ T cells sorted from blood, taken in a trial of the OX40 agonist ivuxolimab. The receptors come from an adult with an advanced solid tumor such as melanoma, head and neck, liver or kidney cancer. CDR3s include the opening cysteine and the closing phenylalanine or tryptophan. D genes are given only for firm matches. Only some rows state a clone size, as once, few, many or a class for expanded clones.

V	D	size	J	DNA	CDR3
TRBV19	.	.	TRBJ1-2	TGTGCCAGTATGAGGGGCCCCAACTATGGCTACACCTTC	CASMRGPNYGYTF
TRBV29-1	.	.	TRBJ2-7	TGCAGCCCCTCTGAGGACAGAACCTACGAGCAGTACTTC	CSPSEDRTYEQYF
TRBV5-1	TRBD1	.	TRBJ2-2	TGCGCCAGCAGCTCCGCCGGGACAGGAGGCACCGGGGAGCTGTTTTTT	CASSSAGTGGTGELFF
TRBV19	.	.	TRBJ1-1	TGTGCCAGTAGTATTGGGGGTAACACTGAAGCTTTCTTT	CASSIGGNTEAFF
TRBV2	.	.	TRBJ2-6	TGTGCCAGCAGGGGCCAAGGCTTTGGGGCCAACGTCCTGACTTTC	CASRGQGFGANVLTF
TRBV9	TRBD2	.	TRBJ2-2	TGTGCCAGCAGCCCCTATACCGGGGGGTCCGGGGAGCTGTTTTTT	CASSPYTGGSGELFF
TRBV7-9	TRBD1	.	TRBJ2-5	TGTGCCAGCAGCACCACCGGGACAGGGGGCGGGGAGACCCAGTACTTC	CASSTTGTGGGETQYF
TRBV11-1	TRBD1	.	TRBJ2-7	TGTGCCAGCAGCTTAGCGCGGGACAGGGCGTCGCAGTACTTC	CASSLARDRASQYF
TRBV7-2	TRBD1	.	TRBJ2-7	TGTGCCAGCAGCGCACGGACAGGCTACGAGCAGTACTTC	CASSARTGYEQYF
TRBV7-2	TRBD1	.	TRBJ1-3	TGTGCCAGCAGACAGGGGTTCGGAAACACCATATATTTT	CASRQGFGNTIYF
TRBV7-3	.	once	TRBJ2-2	TGTGCCAGCAGCTCCCAGGGTAGCAGGCTCACCGGGGAGCTGTTTTTT	CASSSQGSRLTGELFF
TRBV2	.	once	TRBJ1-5	TGTGCCAGCAGGTCAAGGGCCGCGAATCAGCCCCAGCATTTT	CASRSRAANQPQHF
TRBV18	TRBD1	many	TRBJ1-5	TGTGCCAGCTCACCGCAGGGACAGCCTAGCAATCAGCCCCAGCATTTT	CASSPQGQPSNQPQHF
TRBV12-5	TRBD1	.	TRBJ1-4	TGTGCTAGTGGTTTGGGGACAGGGAATGAAAAACTGTTTTTT	CASGLGTGNEKLFF
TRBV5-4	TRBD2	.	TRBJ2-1	TGTGCCAGCAGCGGGAGCCTAGCGGGGGGAAGCAATGAGCAGTTCTTC	CASSGSLAGGSNEQFF
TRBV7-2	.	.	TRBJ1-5	TGTGCCAGCAGCTTAGTAGGAGGGGAACAGCCCCAGCATTTT	CASSLVGGEQPQHF
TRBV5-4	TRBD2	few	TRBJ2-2	TGTGCCAGCAGCGAGGCAGCGGGGGGACTCACCGGGGAGCTGTTTTTT	CASSEAAGGLTGELFF
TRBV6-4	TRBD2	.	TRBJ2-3	TGTGCCAGCAGTGACTCCGGGACTAGGGTGGGTACGCAGTATTTT	CASSDSGTRVGTQYF
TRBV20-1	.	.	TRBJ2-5	TGCAGTGCTAGCCGTCCTGGGACCCAGTACTTC	CSASRPGTQYF
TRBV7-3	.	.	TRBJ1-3	TGTGCCAGCAGCACCGAGGTGGGGCTGAGCACTGGAAACACCATATATTTT	CASSTEVGLSTGNTIYF
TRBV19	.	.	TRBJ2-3	TGTGCCAGTACCACGACAGGAGCCCTGGATACGCAGTATTTT	CASTTTGALDTQYF
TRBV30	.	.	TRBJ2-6	TGTGCCTGGAGTGTGCTGGGCAGGGCCAACTCTGGGGCCAACGTCCTGACTTTC	CAWSVLGRANSGANVLTF
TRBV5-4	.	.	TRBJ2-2	TGTGCCAGCAGCCCGACAGAGTCGAACACCGGGGAGCTGTTTTTT	CASSPTESNTGELFF
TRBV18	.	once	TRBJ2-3	TGTGCCAGCTCACCGAGTTGGGGGGGCACAGATACGCAGTATTTT	CASSPSWGGTDTQYF
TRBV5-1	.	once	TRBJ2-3	TGCGCCAGCAGCTTGGGGAGCGTAAGCACAGATACGCAGTATTTT	CASSLGSVSTDTQYF
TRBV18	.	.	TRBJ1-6	TGTGCCAGCTCACCAGGGGATAATTCACCCCTCCACTTT	CASSPGDNSPLHF
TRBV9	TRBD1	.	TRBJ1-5	TGTGCCAGAAGTCACAGGGGGCCAAGCAATCAGCCCCAGCATTTT	CARSHRGPSNQPQHF
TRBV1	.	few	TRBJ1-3	TGCACCAGCAGCCAACTCACAGTGCTCTCTGGAAACACCATATATTTT	CTSSQLTVLSGNTIYF
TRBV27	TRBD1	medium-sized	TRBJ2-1	TGTGCCAGCAGTTTATACGGGTTTGGGACAGGGGACGAGTATGAGCAGTTCTTC	CASSLYGFGTGDEYEQFF
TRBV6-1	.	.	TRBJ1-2	TGTGCCAGCAGTGAAGCGCTCGGGGGGTCGTATGGCTACACCTTC	CASSEALGGSYGYTF
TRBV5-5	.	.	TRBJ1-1	TGTGCCAGCAGCTTGAAATTAGCCCCCGAGAGGAACACTGAAGCTTTCTTT	CASSLKLAPERNTEAFF
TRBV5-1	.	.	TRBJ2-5	TGCGCCAGCAGCAGATCCGACAGGTCCCAAGAGACCCAGTACTTC	CASSRSDRSQETQYF
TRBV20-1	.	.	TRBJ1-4	TGCAGTGGTTTGCTTAATGAAAAACTGTTTTTT	CSGLLNEKLFF
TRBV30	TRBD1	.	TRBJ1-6	TGTGCCTGGAGTGCGCGCAGGGGGGGGAGCTCACCCCTCCACTTT	CAWSARRGGSSPLHF
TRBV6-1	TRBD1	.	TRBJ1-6	TGTGCCAGCAGTGAGATTGGCAGGGGGATCAATTCACCCCTCCACTTT	CASSEIGRGINSPLHF
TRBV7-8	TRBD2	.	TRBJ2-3	TGTGCCAGCAGCTCGTTAGCGGGGGGGTTCACAGATACGCAGTATTTT	CASSSLAGGFTDTQYF